The clone carrying this TCR beta chain was recorded only once. The CD8+ and CD4+ T cells were negatively isolated, with the TEMRA cells enriched by FACS. Germline CDR1 and CDR2: WSHSY and SAAADI. The CDR3 contains 14 residues. V gave up 8 bases and J gave up 2 bases, with 14 bases separating them. This entry comes from a study of CD8 T cells in Susac syndrome. It was with random hexamers that roughly 0.5 to 1 ug RNA was reverse transcribed. TCRdb processed the immunoSEQ multiplex PCR reads anew with MiXCR; each CDR3 protein has one entry. The table records approximately 87,000 distinct CDR3 sequences, approximately 96% of them present only once.

This clonotype originated in a human donor with Susac syndrome. The sample comprised CD8+ T cells from PBMCs. The chain couples TRBV10-2 to TRBJ2-3; TRBD2 might be the D (5 bases). The CDR3: CASSRAQYTDTQYF. The DNA of the CDR3 is TGCGCCAGCTCGAGGGCACAGTACACAGATACGCAGTATTTT.